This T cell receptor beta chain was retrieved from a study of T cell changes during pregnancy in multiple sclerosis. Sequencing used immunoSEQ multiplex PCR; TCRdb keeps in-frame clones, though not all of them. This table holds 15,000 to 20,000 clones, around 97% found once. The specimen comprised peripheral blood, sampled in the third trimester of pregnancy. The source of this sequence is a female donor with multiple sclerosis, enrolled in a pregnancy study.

The CDR3 protein is CASSLTSGELFF. The CDR3 DNA is TGTGCCAGCAGCCTCACCAGCGGGGAGCTGTTTTTT. This chain links TRBV5-5 with TRBJ2-2; D not resolved. CDR3 size: 12 residues. Germline V gives CDR1 SGHKS, CDR2 YYEKEE (reference sequence). The V end lost 4 bases, the J end lost 7 bases, and 8 bases lay between the germline ends.